This T cell receptor beta chain was documented in a study of cytomegalovirus exposure and HLA in healthy donors. Study-wide results and limits: Rarity marked most TCR sequences, yet some public TCRs occurred in many donors. As confirmed in vitro, three CMV-associated chains were specific for CMV antigens. Cytomegalovirus-associated TCR beta chains were listed, numbering some 170.

The germline V gene has CDR1 LGHNA and CDR2 YSLEER. The CDR3 is made up of 18 amino acids. Deletions cut 3 bases from V and 2 bases from J, with 23 bases between. Note on this clone: As yet, its antigen is unknown.

TCRdb keeps only in-frame clones here, not all; method: immunoSEQ multiplex PCR. The sample lists roughly 52,000 clones; 93% were seen once. V and J are TRBV4-3 and TRBJ2-7; possible D gene TRBD1, 6 bases. Sequencing was performed on PBMCs. The TCR was taken from a woman between 18 and 29 years old in good health and CMV-seropositive. CDR3 amino acids: CASSQMGGLGAPTYEQYF. The CDR3 nucleotides are TGCGCCAGCAGCCAGATGGGTGGGTTGGGGGCGCCGACCTACGAGCAGTACTTC.